What follows are 26 T cell receptor beta chains derived from one specimen sequenced in a study of CD8+ T cells in alopecia areata. Following RNA extraction, reverse transcription yielded cDNA that acted as the sequencing template. The assay was immunoSEQ multiplex PCR, and TCRdb's table has in-frame clones only and misses some. The sample contains around 100,000 clones, about 60% of which appear only once. Sequenced sample: CD4+ T cells sorted from blood. The receptors here all came from a human donor in good health.

V is TRBV4-2 and J is TRBJ2-1, with 11 bases aligning to TRBD2. J was trimmed by 8 bases and V by 0 bases; bases with no gene match: 9. Germline loops: CDR1 LGHNA, CDR2 YNFKEQ. The CDR3 loop spans 17 amino acids. This chain's CDR3 is CASSQEGSGGGRDEQFF. CDR3 coding DNA: TGTGCCAGCAGCCAAGAAGGTAGCGGGGGGGGCAGAGATGAGCAGTTCTTC.

The chain joins TRBV7-9 to TRBJ1-2; no firm D call. The CDR3 covers 12 residues. Trimming removed 3 bases at V and 6 bases at J, with 8 bases between. Germline-derived CDR1 and CDR2 are SEHNR and FQNEAQ (reference sequence). The CDR3 bases are TGTGCCAGCAGCTTGGTCTCGGATGGCTACACCTTC. This encodes CASSLVSDGYTF.

The J gene is TRBJ2-7, the V gene TRBV14; D is perhaps TRBD1 (6 bases). Germline V gene lookup returns CDR1 SGHDN and CDR2 FVKESK. Trimming cost V 1 base and J 3 bases, with 13 bases left between them. This CDR3 is built from 15 residues. The chain's CDR3 is CASSQVPDSLYEQYF. CDR3 coding DNA: TGTGCCAGCAGCCAAGTCCCGGACAGCCTCTACGAGCAGTACTTC.

V gene TRBV4-3 combines with J gene TRBJ2-7; 7 bases match TRBD1. Trimming at V came to 0 bases and at J to 5 bases, leaving 10 bases not matched to a gene. This CDR3 region has 16 residues. From germline, CDR1 is LGHNA and CDR2 YSLEER. The CDR3 loop reads CASSQEGDRESHEQYF. In DNA form, the CDR3 reads TGCGCCAGCAGCCAAGAAGGTGACAGGGAGAGCCACGAGCAGTACTTC.

The gene calls are TRBV18 and TRBJ1-5; D uncertain. The CDR3 is made up of 16 amino acids. V lost 2 bases, J lost 2 bases, and 13 bases lay in between. Germline V gene sequence: CDR1 KGHSH, CDR2 LQKENI. The CDR3 sequence is CASSPGRGGRNQPQHF. CDR3 sequence (DNA): TGTGCCAGCTCACCAGGCCGTGGAGGTCGCAATCAGCCCCAGCATTTT.

The genes are TRBV18 and TRBJ1-3, with D possibly being TRBD1 (5 bases). Per the germline V gene, CDR1 is KGHSH and CDR2 is LQKENI. This CDR3 comprises 16 residues. V gave up 4 bases and J gave up 4 bases, with 17 bases separating them. For the CDR3, the DNA is TGTGCCAGCTCACTCGGCCGGGACCTACCCGGAAACACCATATATTTT. Translating gives CASSLGRDLPGNTIYF.

This clone was counted a few times. The chain uses TRBV2 and TRBJ2-1; TRBD1 matches 9 bases. Germline V gene sequence: CDR1 SNHLY, CDR2 FYNNEI. The CDR3 totals 15 residues. J gave up 2 bases and V 4 bases, and 3 bases lay outside the gene matches. CDR3 amino acids: CASSARQGAYNEQFF. CDR3 nucleotides: TGTGCCAGCAGTGCTCGACAGGGGGCCTACAATGAGCAGTTCTTC.

V gene TRBV7-3 combines with J gene TRBJ1-5; D call uncertain. This CDR3 has 15 residues. Trimming pared 6 bases from V and 3 bases from J, leaving 15 bases between. Per the germline V gene, CDR1 is SGHTA and CDR2 is FQGTGA. In nucleotides, the CDR3 is TGTGCCAGCAGTCCGCGGCCGAGTCCCAATCAGCCCCAGCATTTT. Amino acid sequence: CASSPRPSPNQPQHF.

The gene calls are TRBV4-1 and TRBJ2-5; a weak D match, TRBD2 (6 bases). Between the trimmed V and J ends, which lost 0 bases and 5 bases, there was a span of 16 bases. This CDR3 contains 16 residues. The germline V gene encodes CDR1 MGHRA and CDR2 YSYEKL. CDR3 nucleotide sequence: TGCGCCAGCAGCCAAGAGGAGGGACCTAGGTGGGAGACCCAGTACTTC. Translating it yields CASSQEEGPRWETQYF.

The rearrangement joins TRBV29-1 to TRBJ2-5, with D possibly TRBD1 on 6 matching bases. The CDR3 consists of 14 residues. Germline V lookup: CDR1 SQVTM, CDR2 ANQGSEA. The germline V and J ends were trimmed by 7 bases and 2 bases, with 17 bases remaining between them. The CDR3 here is CSAFGGTVQETQYF. The DNA of the CDR3 is TGCAGCGCCTTTGGGGGCACAGTACAAGAGACCCAGTACTTC.

This clone has just a few counts. V is TRBV19 and J is TRBJ2-7; 13 bases are shared with TRBD2. The CDR3 runs 15 residues. V shed 4 bases and J 5 bases; nucleotides not matched to a gene: 5. Germline loops: CDR1 LNHDA, CDR2 SQIVND (reference sequence). The DNA for the CDR3 is TGTGCCAGTAGTACCGGGACTAGCGGGGCCCACGAGCAGTACTTC. As protein: CASSTGTSGAHEQYF.

This clone was seen only a few times. The rearrangement joins TRBV5-6 to TRBJ2-2, with TRBD2 as a possible D gene (6 bases). This CDR3 comprises 16 residues. Germline CDR1 is SGHDT and CDR2 is YYEEEE. Trimming stripped 3 bases from V and 5 bases from J, with 17 bases between. The CDR3 reads CASSWRAGQGTGELFF. The CDR3 bases are TGTGCCAGCAGCTGGAGGGCTGGACAAGGAACCGGGGAGCTGTTTTTT.

The chain recombines TRBV29-1 with TRBJ1-2; 10 bases align to TRBD1. V trimming: 3 bases; J trimming: 4 bases; junction bases outside the gene matches: 5. Germline loops: CDR1 SQVTM, CDR2 ANQGSEA. The CDR3 totals 14 residues. The CDR3 is CSVEDRGVGYGYTF. The CDR3, as DNA: TGCAGCGTTGAGGACAGGGGGGTTGGCTATGGCTACACCTTC.

The genes are TRBV7-2 and TRBJ2-7; the D gene is possibly TRBD2 (6 bases). The V end lost 5 bases, the J end lost 6 bases, and 17 bases lay between the germline ends. The CDR3 length is 14 residues. Germline values: CDR1 SGHTA, CDR2 FQGNSA. The CDR3 region has the DNA TGTGCCAGCAGCCTCCAGGGAGGTGGTAGCGAGCAGTACTTC. Translation gives CASSLQGGGSEQYF. Together with reference TRBV7-2 and TRBJ2-7, the CDR3 gives the full variable domain: GAGVSQSPSNKVTEKGKDVELRCDPISGHTALYWYRQSLGQGLEFLIYFQGNSAPDKSGLPSDRFSAERTGGSVSTLTIQRTQQEDSAVYLCASSLQGGGSEQYFGPGTRLTVT.

V and J are TRBV4-3 and TRBJ1-2; D is unclear. Germline assignment: CDR1 LGHNA and CDR2 YSLEER. The V end was cut by 2 bases, the J end by 1 base, with 5 bases between. The CDR3 has 13 amino acids. This CDR3 reads CASSQKVNYGYTF. The CDR3 DNA follows: TGCGCCAGCAGCCAAAAAGTTAACTATGGCTACACCTTC.

This clone was picked up a small number of times. V gene TRBV28 combines with J gene TRBJ2-7; TRBD1 matches 10 bases. J gave up 0 bases and V 6 bases, and 5 bases lay outside the gene matches. The CDR3 runs 15 residues. In germline, CDR1 is MDHEN, CDR2 SYDVKM. CDR3 in DNA: TGTGCCAGCAGCCGACAGGGGGCTAGCTCCTACGAGCAGTACTTC. This gives the protein CASSRQGASSYEQYF. Drawing the rest from reference TRBV28 and TRBJ2-7, the complete variable domain is DVKVTQSSRYLVKRTGEKVFLECVQDMDHENMFWYRQDPGLGLRLIYFSYDVKMKEKGDIPEGYSVSREKKERFSLILESASTNQTSMYLCASSRQGASSYEQYFGPGTRLTVT.

The sample holds a few counts of this clone. The sample has other DNA sequences that encode this CDR3 too. This sequence joins TRBV30 and TRBJ1-5; no reliable D call. The CDR3 totals 13 residues. Between the trimmed V and J ends, which lost 0 bases and 0 bases, there was a span of 3 bases. CDR1 GTSNPN and CDR2 SVGIG come from the germline V gene (reference sequence). The CDR3 bases are TGTGCCTGGAGTGTGGATAGCAATCAGCCCCAGCATTTT. Its translation is CAWSVDSNQPQHF.

This clone was seen only a few times. This sequence joins TRBV5-4 and TRBJ2-5; weak D call: TRBD2 (7 bases). Trimming removed 2 bases at V and 5 bases at J, with 16 bases between. The CDR3 has 15 residues. Germline CDR1 is SGHNT and CDR2 is YYREEE (reference sequence). CDR3 sequence (DNA): TGTGCCAGCAGCTTCGGGGGGCTCTCCCGTGAGACCCAGTACTTC. Its protein is CASSFGGLSRETQYF.

The chain is built from TRBV5-1 and TRBJ1-1, with 7 bases matching TRBD1. Germline V gene lookup returns CDR1 SGHRS and CDR2 YFSETQ. This CDR3 region has 14 residues. Trimming cost V 5 bases and J 0 bases; bases outside gene matches: 4. The CDR3 DNA reads as TGCGCCAGCAGGAGACAGGGATTGAACACTGAAGCTTTCTTT. This encodes CASRRQGLNTEAFF.

V usage is TRBV6-6 and J usage is TRBJ2-7; TRBD1 is a possible D gene (5 bases). The CDR3 has 15 residues. V dropped 7 bases and J dropped 4 bases, with 20 bases sitting between them. CDR1 and CDR2 (germline): MNHNY, SVGAGI (reference sequence). CDR3 DNA: TGTGCCAGCAAACGAGGCCAGGGTAATGGGTACGAGCAGTACTTC. This gives the protein CASKRGQGNGYEQYF.

This clone appeared a few times. V usage is TRBV11-2 and J usage is TRBJ2-3; no clear D gene. The V end lost 0 bases, the J end lost 6 bases, and 4 bases lay between the germline ends. The V gene's germline CDR1 is SGHAT and CDR2 FQNNGV. The CDR3 totals 12 residues. CDR3 residues: CASSLEPDTQYF. CDR3 sequence (DNA): TGTGCCAGCAGCTTAGAACCGGATACGCAGTATTTT. Full variable domain (missing parts from reference TRBV11-2 and TRBJ2-3): EAGVAQSPRYKIIEKRQSVAFWCNPISGHATLYWYQQILGQGPKLLIQFQNNGVVDDSQLPKDRFSAERLKGVDSTLKIQPAKLEDSAVYLCASSLEPDTQYFGPGTRLTVL.

The rearrangement joins TRBV7-8 to TRBJ1-5, with D possibly matching TRBD1 (6 bases). The V end was cut by 2 bases, the J end by 4 bases, with 21 bases between. CDR1 SGHVS and CDR2 FQNEAQ come from the germline V gene. CDR3 length: 18 residues. The DNA of the CDR3 is TGTGCCAGCAGCTTACTCTTCAGGGGTTCGGGGGAAAATCAGCCCCAGCATTTT. Its protein is CASSLLFRGSGENQPQHF.

The chain links TRBV2 to TRBJ2-1; 11 nucleotides agree with TRBD2. The germline gives CDR1 SNHLY, CDR2 FYNNEI. The CDR3 is made up of 16 amino acids. V shed 5 bases and J 6 bases; nucleotides not matched to a gene: 9. The CDR3 DNA follows: TGTGCCAGCAGTTCCCAGCTAGCGGGGGGTTCCAATGAGCAGTTCTTC. It translates to CASSSQLAGGSNEQFF.

This sequence joins TRBV2 and TRBJ1-1; 8 bases align to TRBD1. Trimming removed 1 base from V and 7 bases from J; junction bases left unmatched: 2. Germline V gene lookup returns CDR1 SNHLY and CDR2 FYNNEI. The CDR3 is made up of 13 amino acids. The chain's CDR3 is CASSEVGTGEAFF. As DNA, the CDR3 is TGTGCCAGCAGTGAAGTCGGGACAGGTGAAGCTTTCTTT.

The sample holds one count of this clone. This chain uses TRBV2 with TRBJ1-1, with no clear D. Germline V gene lookup returns CDR1 SNHLY and CDR2 FYNNEI. Between the trimmed V and J ends, which lost 6 bases and 2 bases, there was a span of 16 bases. This CDR3 contains 15 residues. The DNA for the CDR3 is TGTGCCAGCAGCCCTGCGGGCCGGCCTAACACTGAAGCTTTCTTT. Its protein is CASSPAGRPNTEAFF.

The chain uses TRBV7-3 and TRBJ2-6; D may be TRBD2 (6 bases). This CDR3 has 17 residues. Trimming took 4 bases from V and 2 from J, leaving 15 bases between them. In germline, CDR1 is SGHTA, CDR2 FQGTGA. The CDR3 reads CASSSRDGVAGANVLTF. The CDR3 DNA reads as TGTGCCAGCAGCTCGCGGGACGGCGTCGCTGGGGCCAACGTCCTGACTTTC.